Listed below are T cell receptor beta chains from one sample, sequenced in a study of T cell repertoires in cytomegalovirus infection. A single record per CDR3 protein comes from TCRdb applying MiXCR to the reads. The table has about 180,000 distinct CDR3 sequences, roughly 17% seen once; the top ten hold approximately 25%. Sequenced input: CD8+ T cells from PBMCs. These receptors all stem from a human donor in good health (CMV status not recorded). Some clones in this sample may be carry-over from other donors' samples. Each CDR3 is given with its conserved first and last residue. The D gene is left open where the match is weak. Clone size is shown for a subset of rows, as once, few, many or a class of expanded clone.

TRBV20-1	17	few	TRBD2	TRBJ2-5	CSARVPGLSGGQETQYF	TGCAGTGCTAGAGTCCCGGGACTATCGGGGGGCCAAGAGACCCAGTACTTC
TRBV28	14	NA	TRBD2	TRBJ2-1	CASMNSGAYNEQFF	TGTGCCAGCATGAATAGCGGGGCCTACAATGAGCAGTTCTTC
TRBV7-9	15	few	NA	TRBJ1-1	CASSLSRGTNTEAFF	TGTGCCAGCAGCCTAAGCAGGGGTACCAACACTGAAGCTTTCTTT
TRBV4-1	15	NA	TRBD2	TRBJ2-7	CASSQDSSGNYEQYF	TGCGCCAGCAGCCAAGATTCAAGCGGGAACTACGAGCAGTACTTC
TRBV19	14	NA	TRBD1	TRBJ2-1	CATTGQSRYNEQFF	TGTGCCACCACGGGACAGTCTCGCTACAATGAGCAGTTCTTC
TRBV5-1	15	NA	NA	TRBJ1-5	CASSPGDGANQPQHF	TGCGCCAGCAGCCCGGGGGACGGGGCCAATCAGCCCCAGCATTTT
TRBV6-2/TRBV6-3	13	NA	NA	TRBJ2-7	CASSFSREYEQYF	TGTGCCAGCAGTTTCAGCAGGGAATACGAGCAGTACTTC
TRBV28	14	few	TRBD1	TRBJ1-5	CASSRQGEYQPQHF	TGTGCCAGCAGTAGACAGGGGGAATATCAGCCCCAGCATTTT
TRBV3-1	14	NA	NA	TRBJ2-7	CASSLYPRSYEQYF	TGTGCCAGCAGCCTCTACCCGCGGAGCTACGAGCAGTACTTC
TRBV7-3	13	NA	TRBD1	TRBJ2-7	CASSYGTGDEQYF	TGTGCCAGCAGCTATGGGACAGGGGACGAGCAGTACTTC